Below, 31 T cell receptor beta chains from the same sample are listed, as sequenced in a study of T cells in Graves' hyperthyroidism and ophthalmopathy. RNA transcripts gave rise to amplified TCR beta CDR3 regions. The HTBI primer set drove a first-round RT-PCR of the TCR CDR3. Via MiXCR, TCRdb re-called the multiplex PCR reads, giving one row per CDR3 protein. The sample has over 700,000 distinct CDR3 sequences, about 35% seen once. Sequenced input: blood. These receptors all come from a middle-aged woman with Graves' hyperthyroidism.

This clonotype turned up a few times. This chain connects TRBV29-1 to TRBJ1-2; D perhaps matches TRBD1 (6 bases). Trimming pared 4 bases from V and 2 bases from J, leaving 11 bases between. Germline V gene data show CDR1 as SQVTM and CDR2 as ANQGSEA. The CDR3 extends over 13 amino acids. The CDR3 DNA follows: TGCAGCGTTGGGGCAGGGGAGAACTATGGCTACACCTTC. Its protein is CSVGAGENYGYTF. Drawing the rest from reference TRBV29-1 and TRBJ1-2, the complete variable domain is SAVISQKPSRDICQRGTSLTIQCQVDSQVTMMFWYRQQPGQSLTLIATANQGSEATYESGFVIDKFPISRPNLTFSTLTVSNMSPEDSSIYLCSVGAGENYGYTFGSGTRLTVV.

This clonotype has a count of ten or more. This sequence joins TRBV5-4 and TRBJ2-7; possible D gene TRBD1, 6 bases. There are 14 residues in the CDR3. Germline V gene sequence: CDR1 SGHNT, CDR2 YYREEE (reference sequence). The ends were cut back, 1 base at V and 6 bases at J, with 14 bases in the middle. The CDR3 region is CASSLTGTSSEQYF. The CDR3 DNA is TGTGCCAGCAGCTTGACAGGGACAAGTAGCGAGCAGTACTTC.

The chain recombines TRBV10-2 with TRBJ1-2, with 7 bases identical to TRBD1. This CDR3 contains 14 residues. Germline assignment: CDR1 WSHSY and CDR2 SAAADI. Losses at the gene ends were 6 bases for V and 2 bases for J; bases not matched to a gene: 6. The CDR3 is CASRRQGGNYGYTF. In DNA form, the CDR3 reads TGCGCCAGCAGGCGGCAGGGGGGGAACTATGGCTACACCTTC.

This clonotype was observed a few times. The V gene is TRBV7-9, the J gene TRBJ1-4; D is perhaps TRBD1 (6 bases). CDR1 is SEHNR and CDR2 is FQNEAQ in the germline V gene (reference sequence). V gave up 5 bases and J gave up 8 bases, with 24 bases separating them. The CDR3 sequence is 17 residues long. The CDR3: CASSATPQGWVLEKLFF. In DNA, the CDR3 is TGTGCCAGCAGCGCAACGCCCCAGGGGTGGGTTTTGGAAAAACTGTTTTTT. The entire variable domain, with the rest obtained from reference TRBV7-9 and TRBJ1-4, is as follows: DTGVSQNPRHKITKRGQNVTFRCDPISEHNRLYWYRQTLGQGPEFLTYFQNEAQLEKSRLLSDRFSAERPKGSFSTLEIQRTEQGDSAMYLCASSATPQGWVLEKLFFGSGTQLSVL.

This clonotype was recorded at least ten times. The V and J genes are TRBV24-1 and TRBJ1-1; possible D gene TRBD1, 5 bases. CDR1 KGHDR and CDR2 SFDVKD come from the germline V gene. V lost 5 bases to trimming and J lost 6 bases, with 18 bases between them. This CDR3 has 15 amino acids. The CDR3 reads CATSAGDRDGPEAFF. The CDR3 DNA reads TGTGCCACCAGTGCCGGGGACCGGGACGGCCCTGAAGCTTTCTTT.

This clonotype has a handful of counts. This rearrangement joins TRBV20-1 to TRBJ2-2; D is undetermined. The ends were cut back, 0 bases at V and 7 bases at J, with 18 bases in the middle. Germline V gives CDR1 DFQATT, CDR2 SNEGSKA (reference sequence). The CDR3 is made up of 16 amino acids. The CDR3 reads CSARDIRRVRNGELFF. For the CDR3, the DNA is TGCAGTGCTAGAGATATCCGACGGGTTAGGAACGGGGAGCTGTTTTTT.

This clonotype was picked up many times. The chain combines TRBV10-3 with TRBJ2-6; unclear D gene. This CDR3 has 14 residues. The germline CDR1 and CDR2 sequences are ENHRY and SYGVKD. The V and J ends lost 6 bases and 0 bases respectively, with 6 bases between them. In DNA, the CDR3 is TGTGCCATCAGAGGATCCTCTGGGGCCAACGTCCTGACTTTC. Amino acid sequence: CAIRGSSGANVLTF.

The chain couples TRBV20-1 to TRBJ2-7; 9 bases align to TRBD2. The CDR3 length is 13 residues. Germline V lookup: CDR1 DFQATT, CDR2 SNEGSKA (reference sequence). CDR3 nucleotides: TGCAGCCAGCGGACTAGCGCCTCCTACGAGCAGTACTTC. Amino acids: CSQRTSASYEQYF.

This clonotype was counted only a few times. V and J are TRBV5-1 and TRBJ2-7; 7 positions agree with TRBD1. Trimming at V came to 0 bases and at J to 3 bases, leaving 6 bases not matched to a gene. In germline, CDR1 is SGHRS, CDR2 YFSETQ. This CDR3 is built from 15 residues. CDR3 DNA sequence: TGCGCCAGCAGCTTGGCCGGTAGGACAGGCTACGAGCAGTACTTC. Residues: CASSLAGRTGYEQYF.

Many counts were recorded for this clonotype. The CDR3: CASSPDLPRNTEAFF. In DNA form, the CDR3 reads TGTGCCAGCAGTCCAGATCTCCCCAGGAACACTGAAGCTTTCTTT. The chain is built from TRBV6-2 or TRBV6-3 and TRBJ1-1; D is unclear. Trimming cost V 5 bases and J 1 base, with 14 bases left between them. The CDR3 contains 15 residues. Germline CDR1 MNHEY, CDR2 SVGEGT.

This clonotype was seen repeatedly, ten times or more. The CDR3 is CASSPGEPISNQPQHF. The CDR3 nucleotides are TGTGCCAGTTCGCCAGGGGAGCCCATTAGCAATCAGCCCCAGCATTTT. The rearrangement uses TRBV19 and TRBJ1-5, with D tentatively TRBD1 (6 bases). The germline V and J ends were trimmed by 8 bases and 0 bases, with 17 bases remaining between them. The germline CDR1 and CDR2 sequences are LNHDA and SQIVND (reference sequence). This CDR3 has 16 amino acids. Full variable domain (outside the CDR3, taken from reference TRBV19 and TRBJ1-5): DGGITQSPKYLFRKEGQNVTLSCEQNLNHDAMYWYRQDPGQGLRLIYYSQIVNDFQKGDIAEGYSVSREKKESFPLTVTSAQKNPTAFYLCASSPGEPISNQPQHFGDGTRLSIL.

The rearrangement uses TRBV4-3 and TRBJ2-7; no reliable D call. This CDR3 region has 15 residues. Trimming took off 0 bases at V and 0 bases at J, with 9 bases between the two ends. Germline V gives CDR1 LGHNA, CDR2 YSLEER. DNA for the CDR3: TGCGCCAGCAGCCAAGAAGCATCGCACTCCTACGAGCAGTACTTC. Encoded protein: CASSQEASHSYEQYF.

This clonotype has a handful of counts. This chain links TRBV2 with TRBJ1-4, with no clear D. The ends were cut back, 5 bases at V and 10 bases at J, with 14 bases in the middle. The CDR3 has 13 amino acids. Germline loops: CDR1 SNHLY, CDR2 FYNNEI. The CDR3: CASSTAQERKLFF. The DNA for the CDR3 is TGTGCCAGCAGTACGGCGCAGGAAAGAAAACTGTTTTTT.

The table lists this clonotype with a few counts. One end of the junction is discordant with germline, which a read error may explain. This rearrangement joins TRBV6-5 to TRBJ1-2, with TRBD1 matching over 7 bases. The CDR3 totals 11 residues. CDR1 MNHEY and CDR2 SVGAGI come from the germline V gene. CDR3 amino acids: CASSSDREASF. The CDR3 DNA is TGTGCCAGCAGTAGCGACAGGGAGGCGTCCTTC.

This clonotype was observed many times. This chain connects TRBV10-1 to TRBJ2-2; possible D gene TRBD1, 5 bases. Germline loops: CDR1 WNHNN, CDR2 SYGVQD (reference sequence). This CDR3 region has 17 residues. Trimming took off 4 bases at V and 2 bases at J, with 17 bases between the two ends. CDR3 residues: CASSVAGKFFNTGELFF. CDR3 nucleotide sequence: TGCGCCAGCAGTGTCGCAGGGAAGTTTTTTAACACCGGGGAGCTGTTTTTT.

This clonotype showed up many times. A read error may produce the germline difference seen at one junction end. V and J are TRBV5-1 and TRBJ1-1; D might be TRBD1 (6 bases). Germline CDR1 is SGHRS and CDR2 is YFSETQ. The CDR3 consists of 13 residues. The CDR3 protein is CASSWGQNTEAFF. CDR3 bases: TGTGCCAGCAGCTGGGGACAAAACACTGAAGCTTTCTTT.

The J gene is TRBJ1-6, the V gene TRBV6-5; D unresolved. Trimming left V 4 bases short and J 7 bases short, with 8 bases between. In germline, CDR1 is MNHEY, CDR2 SVGAGI. The CDR3 consists of 13 residues. The CDR3 DNA is TGTGCCAGCAGTTCGGGGTTGAATTCACCCCTCCACTTT. As protein: CASSSGLNSPLHF.

This clonotype appeared a few times. The chain employs TRBV28 and TRBJ1-5; maybe TRBD1 (6 bases). Germline V gives CDR1 MDHEN, CDR2 SYDVKM. V was trimmed by 2 bases and J by 7 bases, leaving 15 bases between them. CDR3 length: 15 residues. The CDR3 region has the DNA TGTGCCAGCAGTTTAGGGGGGCAGGGAGACCAGCCCCAGCATTTT. Translation gives CASSLGGQGDQPQHF.

This clonotype was seen a single time. This chain connects TRBV29-1 to TRBJ2-7, with D perhaps TRBD2 (5 bases). Germline CDR1 SQVTM, CDR2 ANQGSEA. The CDR3 has 14 residues. V shed 4 bases and J shed 2 bases, with 15 bases lying between them. The CDR3 DNA reads as TGCAGCGTTGCCCAGGAGGTCAGTGCCTACGAGCAGTACTTC. Residues: CSVAQEVSAYEQYF.

This clonotype has at least ten counts. The J gene is TRBJ2-7, the V gene TRBV7-9, with TRBD2 identical over 7 bases. CDR1 is SEHNR, CDR2 FQNEAQ, per germline (reference sequence). V lost 6 bases to trimming and J lost 0 bases; unmatched junction nucleotides: 8. The CDR3 runs 15 residues. The CDR3, as DNA: TGTGCCAGCAGTCGAGAGGGCGGGGGCTCCTACGAGCAGTACTTC. Translation gives CASSREGGGSYEQYF.

V is TRBV7-2 and J is TRBJ1-1; D is perhaps TRBD1 (6 bases). This CDR3 has 16 residues. Trimming left V 3 bases short and J 4 bases short, with 18 bases between. CDR1 and CDR2 from the germline V gene are SGHTA and FQGNSA. The CDR3 DNA reads as TGTGCCAGCAGCTTGGCCGGGCAGGGGTGGAGCACTGAAGCTTTCTTT. Its protein product is CASSLAGQGWSTEAFF. The full variable domain, in which reference TRBV7-2 and TRBJ1-1 provide the parts outside the CDR3, is GAGVSQSPSNKVTEKGKDVELRCDPISGHTALYWYRQSLGQGLEFLIYFQGNSAPDKSGLPSDRFSAERTGGSVSTLTIQRTQQEDSAVYLCASSLAGQGWSTEAFFGQGTRLTVV.

This clonotype was observed a few times. The chain has TRBV6-5 and TRBJ1-5; no clear D gene. Trimming left V 6 bases short and J 4 bases short, with 13 bases between. The V gene's germline CDR1 is MNHEY and CDR2 SVGAGI. The CDR3 loop spans 14 amino acids. The CDR3 DNA is TGTGCCAGCAGCCCCCGACCGATAAATCAGCCCCAGCATTTT. Translating gives CASSPRPINQPQHF.

The chain links TRBV5-6 to TRBJ2-2; no clear D gene. The V gene's germline CDR1 is SGHDT and CDR2 YYEEEE. The CDR3 runs to 15 residues. Trimming removed 5 bases at V and 1 base at J, with 12 bases between. CDR3 coding DNA: TGTGCCAGCAGTTTTTTTCCCGGGAACACCGGGGAGCTGTTTTTT. Protein sequence: CASSFFPGNTGELFF.

As regards this clonotype: Since a much larger clone is just one base distant, this may be a read error. The V and J genes are TRBV20-1 and TRBJ1-6, with TRBD1 identical over 10 bases. CDR1 DFQATT and CDR2 SNEGSKA come from the germline V gene (reference sequence). This CDR3 contains 16 residues. CDR3 amino acids: CSARDPRRTGGTPPHF. The CDR3 DNA sequence: TGCAGTGCTAGAGATCCCCGCAGGACAGGGGGGACACCCCCCCACTTT.

The chain has TRBV7-9 and TRBJ1-5; possibly TRBD1 for D (5 bases). Germline V gene sequence: CDR1 SEHNR, CDR2 FQNEAQ (reference sequence). This CDR3 spans 15 amino acids. The V and J ends lost 1 base and 3 bases respectively, with 10 bases between them. The CDR3 sequence: CASSLGQFNNQPQHF. CDR3 nucleotides: TGTGCCAGCAGCTTAGGACAGTTCAACAATCAGCCCCAGCATTTT. The full variable domain, with the rest looked up from reference TRBV7-9 and TRBJ1-5, is DTGVSQNPRHKITKRGQNVTFRCDPISEHNRLYWYRQTLGQGPEFLTYFQNEAQLEKSRLLSDRFSAERPKGSFSTLEIQRTEQGDSAMYLCASSLGQFNNQPQHFGDGTRLSIL.

This chain connects TRBV4-1 to TRBJ2-7; possibly TRBD2 for D (6 bases). The last part of the DNA fits TRBJ2-1 better; the J call may be wrong. There are 15 residues in the CDR3. Germline V gives CDR1 MGHRA, CDR2 YSYEKL. The chain's CDR3 is CASSQIRELASEQFF. CDR3 coding DNA: TGCGCCAGCAGCCAAATTCGCGAACTAGCTTCCGAGCAGTTCTTC.

This clonotype was seen many times. The V call is TRBV2, the J call TRBJ1-5, with D uncertain. Germline V gene lookup returns CDR1 SNHLY and CDR2 FYNNEI. The CDR3 totals 14 residues. Between the trimmed V and J ends, which lost 8 bases and 5 bases, there was a span of 16 bases. CDR3 loop: CASGMASIDQPQHF. DNA of the CDR3: TGTGCCAGCGGGATGGCCAGTATCGATCAGCCCCAGCATTTT.

This clonotype was observed a single time. The CDR3 DNA sequence: TGTGCCAGCAGCCCTTCAGGACTGAACACTGAAGCTTTCTTT. This translates into CASSPSGLNTEAFF. The V call is TRBV7-9, the J call TRBJ1-1; the D is unclear. The CDR3 has 14 residues. V was trimmed by 5 bases and J by 0 bases, leaving 10 bases between them. Germline lookup yields CDR1 SEHNR and CDR2 FQNEAQ (reference sequence).

The sample holds many counts of this clonotype. A read error may produce the germline difference seen at one junction end. The gene calls are TRBV7-7 and TRBJ2-2; no reliable D call. The length of the CDR3 is 14 residues. From germline, CDR1 is SSHAT and CDR2 FNYEAQ (reference sequence). The CDR3 spells CASRPIILTGELFF. For the CDR3, the DNA is TGTGCTAGCAGACCAATAATCCTCACCGGGGAGCTGTTTTTT.

The chain has TRBV7-9 and TRBJ2-7, with 9 bases identical to TRBD1. J was trimmed by 0 bases and V by 8 bases; bases with no gene match: 11. Germline V gene data show CDR1 as SEHNR and CDR2 as FQNEAQ (reference sequence). The CDR3 loop spans 16 amino acids. CDR3 in amino acids: CASGRGGTGSSYEQYF. The CDR3 DNA reads TGTGCCAGCGGACGAGGGGGGACAGGGAGCTCCTACGAGCAGTACTTC.

This clonotype was counted ten times or more. The chain uses TRBV10-3 and TRBJ1-6; D call uncertain. The CDR3 length is 14 residues. Looked up from germline, CDR1 is ENHRY and CDR2 is SYGVKD. V was pared by 10 bases and J by 8 bases, with 18 bases between. CDR3 DNA: TGTGCCAGCAGCCTACACCTTGGGGATTCACCCCTCCACTTT. Translated: CASSLHLGDSPLHF.